This TCR beta chain originates from a study of cytomegalovirus exposure and HLA in healthy donors. This CDR3 contains 16 residues. The germline CDR1 and CDR2 sequences are LGHNA and YSLEER. Trimming removed 0 bases from V and 5 bases from J; junction bases left unmatched: 5. PCR amplification relied on 60 Vbeta primers (plus 13 Jbeta primers). Clones were sequenced by immunoSEQ multiplex PCR, and TCRdb holds only the in-frame ones, with some missing. The sample has over 50,000 clones; the top ten hold 8.9%. The chain joins TRBV4-3 to TRBJ2-1, with 9 bases lining up with TRBD2. The specimen sequenced was PBMCs. The sequence derives from a man aged 50 to 60 in good health and CMV-seropositive. CDR3 nucleotide sequence: TGCGCCAGCAGCCAAGAAGGGACTAGCCTTGACAATGAGCAGTTCTTC. This encodes CASSQEGTSLDNEQFF.